This T cell receptor (beta chain) was captured by sequencing in a study of identical twins. The authors used template switching to add a universal primer site and gave cDNA unique molecular identifiers. Each CDR3 protein is one row after TCRdb ran MiXCR on the 5' RACE reads. The repertoire has hundreds of thousands of distinct CDR3 sequences, around an eighth of them found once; the top ten carry around 1.5%. This clonotype was seen repeatedly, ten times or more. The CDR3 has 16 residues. J lost 3 bases, V lost 6 bases, and 9 bases had no gene match. These data also featured in a second study, about yellow fever vaccine responses in identical twins.

The chain links TRBV12-3 or TRBV12-4 to TRBJ2-5; 11 nucleotides match TRBD2. Sequenced sample: PBMCs. The clonotype comes from a young woman in good health. The CDR3 nucleotides read TGTGCCAGCAGCCGTCCCCGACTAGCGGGGAAAGAGACCCAGTACTTC. This codes for CASSRPRLAGKETQYF.